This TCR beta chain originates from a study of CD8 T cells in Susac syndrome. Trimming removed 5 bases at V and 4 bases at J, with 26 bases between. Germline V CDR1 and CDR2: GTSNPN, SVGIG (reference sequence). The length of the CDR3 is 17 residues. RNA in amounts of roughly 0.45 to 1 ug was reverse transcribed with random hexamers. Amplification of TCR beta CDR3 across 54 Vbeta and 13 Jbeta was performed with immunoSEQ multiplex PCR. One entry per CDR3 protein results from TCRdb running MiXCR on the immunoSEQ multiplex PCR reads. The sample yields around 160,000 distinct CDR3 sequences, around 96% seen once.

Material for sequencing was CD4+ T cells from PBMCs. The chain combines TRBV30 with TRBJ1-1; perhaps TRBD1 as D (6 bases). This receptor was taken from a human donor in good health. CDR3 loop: CAWGSSRGGAGSTEAFF. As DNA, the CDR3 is TGTGCCTGGGGCAGCTCAAGGGGGGGCGCCGGTTCCACTGAAGCTTTCTTT.